Following are 27 T cell receptor beta chains from one sample sequenced in a study of blood T cell repertoires in COVID-19. The protocol was immunoSEQ multiplex PCR, while the TCRdb copy is restricted to in-frame clones and leaves out a portion. The sample has about 170,000 clones; roughly 90% are singletons. What was sequenced was peripheral blood. All receptors derive from a man aged 45-65 years with acute or convalescent COVID-19.

V and J are TRBV11-2 and TRBJ1-5, with 7 bases aligning to TRBD1. This CDR3 spans 15 amino acids. Germline trimming cut 3 bases from V and 4 bases from J; bases unmatched to any gene: 6. CDR1 is SGHAT and CDR2 is FQNNGV in the germline V gene. CDR3: CASSLTGRPNQPQHF. The DNA for the CDR3 is TGTGCCAGCAGCTTGACAGGGCGGCCTAATCAGCCCCAGCATTTT.

The chain has TRBV19 and TRBJ2-1; TRBD2 might be the D (6 bases). Germline V lookup: CDR1 LNHDA, CDR2 SQIVND (reference sequence). V lost 2 bases to trimming and J lost 3 bases, with 11 bases between them. There are 15 residues in the CDR3. The CDR3 sequence: CASSILGTHYNEQFF. Written as DNA, the CDR3 is TGTGCCAGTAGTATACTGGGGACTCACTACAATGAGCAGTTCTTC.

V is TRBV30 and J is TRBJ1-4; D is unresolved. This CDR3 region has 15 residues. The V end lost 0 bases, the J end lost 8 bases, and 16 bases lay between the germline ends. The germline V gene encodes CDR1 GTSNPN and CDR2 SVGIG (reference sequence). CDR3 sequence reads: CAWSVRGRPEEKLFF. In nucleotides, the CDR3 is TGTGCCTGGAGTGTACGGGGAAGGCCGGAAGAAAAACTGTTTTTT.

The gene calls are TRBV12-3 or TRBV12-4 and TRBJ1-1; D may be TRBD1 (5 bases). The CDR3 runs 13 residues. V lost 1 base and J lost 6, with 9 bases in between. The CDR3 protein is CASSLVGVPEAFF. DNA for the CDR3: TGTGCCAGCAGTTTAGTAGGGGTACCTGAAGCTTTCTTT.

The chain links TRBV7-3 to TRBJ2-2, with D possibly being TRBD1 (6 bases). V gave up 3 bases and J gave up 6 bases, with 11 bases separating them. This CDR3 is 14 amino acids long. Germline V gene lookup returns CDR1 SGHTA and CDR2 FQGTGA. The CDR3 here is CASSLITGSGELFF. CDR3 sequence (DNA): TGTGCCAGCAGCTTGATCACAGGGTCCGGGGAGCTGTTTTTT.

The chain couples TRBV13 to TRBJ2-7; TRBD2 matches 10 bases. CDR3 length: 15 amino acids. V was clipped by 5 bases and J by 7 bases; unmatched bases: 11. Germline loops: CDR1 PRHDT, CDR2 FYEKMQ (reference sequence). This CDR3 is CASSPGTSVAREQYF. The CDR3 region has the DNA TGTGCCAGCAGCCCCGGGACTAGCGTAGCGAGAGAGCAGTACTTC.

The chain recombines TRBV27 with TRBJ1-1, with D perhaps matching TRBD1 (6 bases). There are 12 residues in the CDR3. Germline V lookup: CDR1 MNHEY, CDR2 SMNVEV (reference sequence). Trimming took off 5 bases at V and 8 bases at J, with 12 bases between the two ends. The CDR3 nucleotides read TGTGCCAGCAGTCCCGGGACAACCGAAGCTTTCTTT. This sequence encodes CASSPGTTEAFF.

The CDR3 sequence is CASSSRRTGFGVNSPLHF. The DNA of the CDR3 is TGTGCCAGCAGTTCCCGCCGGACAGGGTTTGGCGTTAATTCACCCCTCCACTTT. The chain couples TRBV27 to TRBJ1-6; 8 bases fit TRBD1. V was clipped by 4 bases and J by 6 bases; unmatched bases: 14. The CDR3 has 18 residues. The germline CDR1 and CDR2 sequences are MNHEY and SMNVEV (reference sequence).

V is TRBV7-2 and J is TRBJ2-1, with D perhaps matching TRBD2 (7 bases). V lost 5 bases and J 5 bases, leaving 13 bases between the germline ends. From germline, CDR1 is SGHTA and CDR2 FQGNSA. This CDR3 spans 14 amino acids. CDR3 residues: CASSGGAVDNEQFF. CDR3 nucleotides: TGTGCCAGCAGCGGGGGGGCAGTGGACAATGAGCAGTTCTTC.

The chain joins TRBV7-9 to TRBJ2-2; 10 positions match TRBD2. V shed 1 base, J shed 3 bases, and the junction held 5 bases outside the gene matches. The germline V gene has CDR1 SEHNR and CDR2 FQNEAQ (reference sequence). This CDR3 spans 17 amino acids. In nucleotides, the CDR3 is TGTGCCAGCAGCTTAGTGCTAGCGGGAGAGGACACCGGGGAGCTGTTTTTT. Translated: CASSLVLAGEDTGELFF.

This clone was recorded once. The gene calls are TRBV4-3 and TRBJ2-6; D is ambiguous. Trimming removed 2 bases at V and 1 base at J, with 9 bases between. CDR1 LGHNA and CDR2 YSLEER come from the germline V gene. CDR3 size: 16 residues. The CDR3 DNA sequence: TGCGCCAGCAGCCAATTGGCAATTTCTGGGGCCAACGTCCTGACTTTC. This translates into CASSQLAISGANVLTF.

This chain links TRBV28 with TRBJ1-2; D not resolved. From germline, CDR1 is MDHEN and CDR2 SYDVKM. Trimming removed 2 bases at V and 8 bases at J, with 12 bases between. This CDR3 has 13 amino acids. The CDR3 loop is CASSLTQLRGYTF. In DNA form, the CDR3 reads TGTGCCAGCAGTTTAACCCAACTTCGGGGCTACACCTTC.

The V call is TRBV2, the J call TRBJ1-2, with D perhaps TRBD1 (5 bases). V was pared by 6 bases and J by 3 bases, with 11 bases between. The CDR3 contains 13 residues. Germline V CDR1 and CDR2: SNHLY, FYNNEI. CDR3 sequence reads: CASRIDSDYGYTF. The CDR3 DNA reads as TGTGCCAGCAGAATCGACAGTGACTATGGCTACACCTTC.

With regard to this clone: The junction departs from the called germline gene at one end, perhaps through a read error. The genes are TRBV6-1 and TRBJ2-3; TRBD1 agrees at 8 bases. Germline V gene lookup returns CDR1 MNHNS and CDR2 SASEGT. This CDR3 contains 16 residues. The CDR3 spells CASREDRGGSSDTQYF. CDR3 DNA: TGTGCCAGCAGGGAAGACAGGGGTGGGAGTTCCGATACGCAGTATTTT.

The chain joins TRBV7-9 to TRBJ1-5; no reliable D call. The ends were cut back, 5 bases at V and 9 bases at J, with 11 bases in the middle. The length of the CDR3 is 12 residues. Germline loops: CDR1 SEHNR, CDR2 FQNEAQ (reference sequence). The CDR3 loop is CASSPKAGPQHF. In DNA form, the CDR3 reads TGTGCCAGCAGCCCCAAGGCGGGGCCCCAGCATTTT.

V is TRBV10-3 and J is TRBJ1-5; possible D gene TRBD1, 6 bases. The CDR3 length is 13 residues. Trimming pared 7 bases from V and 7 bases from J, leaving 14 bases between. Germline-derived CDR1 and CDR2 are ENHRY and SYGVKD. This CDR3 is CAIKGESGQPQHF. The CDR3 nucleotides are TGTGCCATCAAGGGGGAGTCCGGGCAGCCCCAGCATTTT.

The chain has TRBV27 and TRBJ2-3; 8 bases agree with TRBD2. With V trimmed by 1 base and J by 0 bases, 3 bases remained unmatched. Germline V gene data show CDR1 as MNHEY and CDR2 as SMNVEV (reference sequence). This CDR3 has 16 amino acids. The CDR3 DNA reads as TGTGCCAGCAGTTTATTGGCTAGCGGGAGCACAGATACGCAGTATTTT. It is translated as CASSLLASGSTDTQYF.

In DNA, the CDR3 is TGCGCCAGCAGCCACCCGGACAGGGGCGGCTACACCTTC. Translating gives CASSHPDRGGYTF. This chain uses TRBV4-1 with TRBJ1-2; TRBD1 agrees at 9 bases. This CDR3 has 13 amino acids. V shed 3 bases, J shed 8 bases, and the junction held 4 bases outside the gene matches. Germline V gene lookup returns CDR1 MGHRA and CDR2 YSYEKL.

As DNA, the CDR3 is TGTGCCAGCAGTTACGGTACTACCAAGCCCCAGCATTTT. Its protein product is CASSYGTTKPQHF. The chain has TRBV6-6 and TRBJ1-5, with D unresolved. This CDR3 is 13 amino acids long. Trimming left V 2 bases short and J 8 bases short, with 10 bases between. Germline CDR1 reads MNHNY; CDR2 reads SVGAGI (reference sequence).

This chain links TRBV28 with TRBJ2-7, with unresolved D. The CDR3 covers 14 residues. V was cut by 11 bases and J by 2 bases, with 19 bases left in between. Germline V gives CDR1 MDHEN, CDR2 SYDVKM. The CDR3 coding sequence is TGTGCCTCGGAAAACCGAGACACCACCTACGAGCAGTACTTC. Amino acids: CASENRDTTYEQYF. The full variable domain, with the rest looked up from reference TRBV28 and TRBJ2-7, is DVKVTQSSRYLVKRTGEKVFLECVQDMDHENMFWYRQDPGLGLRLIYFSYDVKMKEKGDIPEGYSVSREKKERFSLILESASTNQTSMYLCASENRDTTYEQYFGPGTRLTVT.

The chain is built from TRBV5-1 and TRBJ2-5, with D maybe TRBD1 (8 bases). The germline CDR1 and CDR2 sequences are SGHRS and YFSETQ. This CDR3 is built from 14 residues. V shed 5 bases and J shed 5 bases, with 16 bases lying between them. The CDR3 DNA reads as TGCGCCAGCAGACATGGACAGGGAGGGGAGACCCAGTACTTC. Translated, it gives CASRHGQGGETQYF.

This sequence joins TRBV5-4 and TRBJ1-1; no clear D gene. The CDR3 is made up of 13 amino acids. Trimming removed 4 bases from V and 4 bases from J, with 11 bases in between. Germline CDR1 SGHNT, CDR2 YYREEE (reference sequence). The CDR3 nucleotides are TGTGCCAGCAGCGGCGGGTTTGGCACTGAAGCTTTCTTT. Its protein product is CASSGGFGTEAFF.

The rearrangement joins TRBV6-5 to TRBJ2-7, with D maybe TRBD1 (6 bases). Germline-derived CDR1 and CDR2 are MNHEY and SVGAGI. This CDR3 region has 13 residues. V was cut by 2 bases and J by 5 bases, with 10 bases left in between. The CDR3 spells CASSYNRDHEQYF. CDR3 nucleotide sequence: TGTGCCAGCAGTTACAACAGGGATCACGAGCAGTACTTC.

The V call is TRBV24-1, the J call TRBJ2-2, with TRBD1 matching 7 bases. Trimming at V came to 3 bases and at J to 1 base, leaving 7 bases not matched to a gene. This CDR3 is 17 amino acids long. Germline loops: CDR1 KGHDR, CDR2 SFDVKD. The CDR3 loop reads CATSDRKGAGNTGELFF. CDR3 DNA sequence: TGTGCCACCAGTGATCGGAAGGGGGCGGGGAACACCGGGGAGCTGTTTTTT.

The chain has TRBV28 and TRBJ2-7; TRBD2 aligns across 9 bases. The CDR3 covers 14 residues. The germline gives CDR1 MDHEN, CDR2 SYDVKM. Trimming removed 2 bases from V and 5 bases from J; junction bases left unmatched: 4. CDR3 DNA sequence: TGTGCCAGCAGTTTAATAGCGGGAGACCACGAGCAGTACTTC. Translating gives CASSLIAGDHEQYF.

The chain uses TRBV6-5 and TRBJ1-2; 10 bases are a match to TRBD1. The CDR3 is made up of 15 amino acids. Germline CDR1 and CDR2: MNHEY and SVGAGI. The V gene end was trimmed by 6 bases and the J gene end by 7 bases; junction bases not matched to a gene: 11. This CDR3 reads CASRNAGTGARGYTF. The CDR3 DNA follows: TGTGCCAGCAGAAACGCCGGGACAGGGGCCCGTGGCTACACCTTC.

The chain recombines TRBV6-5 with TRBJ2-5; D is uncertain. Per the germline V gene, CDR1 is MNHEY and CDR2 is SVGAGI. Between the trimmed V and J ends, which lost 0 bases and 1 base, there was a span of 6 bases. This CDR3 contains 14 residues. The CDR3 coding sequence is TGTGCCAGCAGTTACTCTGCGATCCAAGAGACCCAGTACTTC. This encodes CASSYSAIQETQYF.